The TCR beta chain under discussion was sequenced for a study of control samples from healthy donors and cancer patients. Repertoires were generated with immunoSEQ multiplex PCR, while TCRdb's copy carries only in-frame clones and drops some. Of 100,000 to 150,000 clones listed, 87% are singletons. V gave up 5 bases and J gave up 0 bases, with 8 bases separating them. Looked up from germline, CDR1 is LNHDA and CDR2 is SQIVND (reference sequence). The CDR3 length is 14 residues. Material: blood. The chain uses TRBV19 and TRBJ2-1; D is unresolved. The TCR originated in a man younger than 35 in good health. CDR3 amino acids: CASSPQSSYNEQFF. The DNA of the CDR3 is TGTGCCAGTAGTCCCCAAAGCTCCTACAATGAGCAGTTCTTC.